This T cell receptor (beta chain) was sequenced in a study of blood T cell repertoires in COVID-19. About the research overall: The United States, Italy and Spain provided the acute and convalescent COVID-19 samples.

CDR1 and CDR2 (germline): LNHNV, YYDKDF (reference sequence). J lost 4 bases, V lost 9 bases, and 7 bases had no gene match. CDR3 size: 13 residues. Data came from immunoSEQ multiplex PCR; TCRdb stores just in-frame clones and leaves some out. The data hold about 380,000 clones, with approximately 89% observed a single time. Participants had their cohort set by participant-reported clinical history. The chain recombines TRBV15 with TRBJ1-2, with 8 bases lining up with TRBD1. Material: PBMCs or T cells enriched from blood (not recorded which). The sequence came from a young man who had recovered from COVID-19. The CDR3: CATDRDRFYGYTF. DNA for the CDR3: TGTGCCACGGATCGGGACAGGTTCTATGGCTACACCTTC.